Listed below are T cell receptor beta chains from one sample, sequenced in a study of T-cell memory formation after mild COVID-19. TCRdb passed the 5' RACE reads through MiXCR, listing each CDR3 protein once. The sample carries tens of thousands of distinct CDR3 sequences, more than 10% recorded once. Sequenced material: PBMCs or a T cell subset sorted from them (not recorded which). These receptors originate from an adult woman who had mild COVID-19 (a few samples of this study predate the infection). Cell type and time point are not known. The CDR3 runs from the conserved cysteine through the conserved F or W. A D gene is named only where the DNA matches it firmly. Size tells how often a clone was seen (once, few, many) or the class of an expanded clone, and some rows leave it out.

.,TRBV20-1,few,15,TRBJ2-7,CSARDADTSSYEQYF,TGCAGTGCTAGAGACGCGGACACTTCATCCTACGAGCAGTACTTC
.,TRBV9,.,17,TRBJ2-2,CASSARDLSTPTGELFF,TGTGCCAGCAGCGCCCGGGACCTCTCCACCCCTACCGGGGAGCTGTTTTTT
.,TRBV4-2,few,13,TRBJ2-1,CASSQAGGREQFF,TGTGCCAGCAGCCAGGCCGGAGGGCGTGAGCAGTTCTTC
.,TRBV7-9,.,20,TRBJ1-2,CASSLDPPGQIVGANYGYTF,TGTGCCAGCAGCTTAGACCCGCCGGGACAAATAGTAGGAGCTAACTATGGCTACACCTTC
TRBD2,TRBV2,few,18,TRBJ2-2,CASRVPGLAGLNTGELFF,TGTGCCAGCAGGGTTCCGGGACTAGCGGGGTTGAACACCGGGGAGCTGTTTTTT
.,TRBV5-1,many,15,TRBJ2-7,CASSDGGSSSYEQYF,TGCGCCAGCAGCGATGGAGGGTCGAGTTCCTACGAGCAGTACTTC
.,TRBV20-1,few,12,TRBJ2-7,CSASGLGNEQYF,TGCAGTGCTAGCGGACTGGGCAACGAGCAGTACTTC
.,TRBV12-3/TRBV12-4,.,13,TRBJ2-1,CASSLGGIDEQFF,TGTGCCAGCAGTTTAGGGGGTATCGATGAGCAGTTCTTC
.,TRBV4-1,few,12,TRBJ2-1,CASSLRINEQFF,TGCGCCAGCAGCCTTCGTATCAATGAGCAGTTCTTC
.,TRBV6-2/TRBV6-3,.,14,TRBJ2-1,CASSYSEVPNEQFF,TGTGCCAGCAGTTACTCGGAAGTTCCGAATGAGCAGTTCTTC
.,TRBV15,.,13,TRBJ2-7,CATSRDSVYEQYF,TGTGCCACCAGCAGAGATAGCGTCTACGAGCAGTACTTC
TRBD1,TRBV5-6,.,16,TRBJ1-1,CASGRFRDSLNTEAYF,TGTGCCAGCGGTAGATTCCGGGACAGCCTGAACACTGAAGCTTACTTT
TRBD1,TRBV20-1,.,15,TRBJ2-7,CSARDPTGGGYEQYF,TGCAGTGCTAGAGATCCGACAGGGGGTGGCTACGAGCAGTACTTC
.,TRBV24-1,.,14,TRBJ2-1,CATSDLGTLNEQFF,TGTGCCACCAGTGATTTAGGGACCTTAAATGAGCAGTTCTTC
.,TRBV10-3,few,16,TRBJ2-7,CAISESFRTVAYEQYF,TGTGCCATCAGTGAGTCGTTCAGGACAGTAGCCTACGAGCAGTACTTC
.,TRBV15,many,15,TRBJ2-1,CATSRDTDSYNEQFF,TGTGCCACCAGCAGAGATACGGACTCCTACAATGAGCAGTTCTTC
TRBD1,TRBV7-2,few,16,TRBJ1-2,CASSLAAPTGDYGYTF,TGTGCCAGCAGCTTAGCGGCCCCGACAGGGGACTATGGCTACACCTTC
.,TRBV20-1,many,15,TRBJ2-7,CSAARAGWDSYEQYF,TGCAGTGCCGCGAGAGCGGGCTGGGACTCCTACGAGCAGTACTTC
.,TRBV6-5,.,14,TRBJ2-5,CASSPPAWRETQYF,TGTGCCAGCAGTCCTCCCGCGTGGCGAGAGACCCAGTACTTC
TRBD1,TRBV7-9,few,12,TRBJ1-2,CASSSTGYGYTF,TGTGCCAGCAGCTCGACAGGGTATGGCTACACCTTC
TRBD1,TRBV7-3,few,15,TRBJ2-1,CASSFGTGIYNEQFF,TGTGCCAGCAGCTTTGGGACAGGAATATACAATGAGCAGTTCTTC
TRBD2,TRBV4-1,.,17,TRBJ2-2,CASSQGGLAMLGGELFF,TGCGCCAGCAGCCAAGGAGGACTAGCGATGCTCGGCGGGGAGCTGTTTTTT
TRBD1,TRBV20-1,.,14,TRBJ2-1,CSARDGDRINEQFF,TGCAGTGCTAGAGACGGGGACAGAATCAATGAGCAGTTCTTC
TRBD2,TRBV24-1,.,15,TRBJ2-1,CATQAGQGWGDEQFF,TGTGCCACCCAAGCGGGGCAGGGTTGGGGCGATGAGCAGTTCTTC
TRBD1,TRBV5-6,.,15,TRBJ1-3,CASSADRVTRNTIYF,TGTGCCAGCAGTGCGGACAGGGTGACTAGAAACACCATATATTTT
.,TRBV7-9,.,13,TRBJ1-1,CASTSWMNTEAFF,TGTGCCAGCACTTCCTGGATGAACACTGAAGCTTTCTTT
.,TRBV4-1,few,18,TRBJ1-6,CASSQVGGEGFVDSPLHF,TGCGCCAGCAGCCAAGTAGGAGGCGAGGGGTTCGTTGATTCACCCCTCCACTTT
TRBD2,TRBV29-1,few,15,TRBJ2-2,CSVAISGSNTGELFF,TGCAGCGTTGCGATTAGCGGGTCGAACACCGGGGAGCTGTTTTTT
TRBD2,TRBV6-2/TRBV6-3,once,20,TRBJ2-3,CASSYNALAGSALSTDTQYF,TGTGCCAGCAGTTACAACGCCTTAGCGGGATCCGCGTTGAGCACAGATACGCAGTATTTT
TRBD1,TRBV4-1,few,18,TRBJ2-7,CASSQAPYGGQGWNEQYF,TGCGCCAGCAGCCAAGCCCCCTACGGGGGACAGGGGTGGAACGAGCAGTACTTC
TRBD1,TRBV10-3,once,15,TRBJ2-1,CAIRSGQGPYNEQFF,TGTGCCATCAGGTCTGGACAGGGACCCTACAATGAGCAGTTCTTC
TRBD1,TRBV7-9,few,19,TRBJ2-1,CASSLSPGQGGSSYNEQFF,TGTGCCAGCAGCCTCAGCCCGGGACAGGGGGGGAGCTCCTACAATGAGCAGTTCTTC
TRBD1,TRBV29-1,.,12,TRBJ1-1,CSVEEGTVEAFF,TGCAGCGTTGAAGAGGGGACAGTGGAAGCTTTCTTT
.,TRBV11-2,.,16,TRBJ2-1,CASSASTGQLYNEQFF,TGTGCCAGCAGTGCAAGTACGGGACAACTATACAATGAGCAGTTCTTC
TRBD1,TRBV24-1,.,12,TRBJ2-4,CATGDRGDIQYF,TGTGCCACCGGGGACAGGGGAGACATTCAGTACTTC
.,TRBV3-1,few,16,TRBJ1-2,CASSQDSDRPLEGYTF,TGTGCCAGCAGCCAAGATTCTGACAGGCCGTTGGAGGGCTACACCTTC
.,TRBV7-2,few,15,TRBJ2-3,CASSLSRSSADTQYF,TGTGCCAGCAGCTTAAGTCGGTCTAGCGCAGATACGCAGTATTTT
TRBD2,TRBV29-1,.,16,TRBJ2-7,CSVLSPLAGILYEQYF,TGCAGCGTCCTAAGCCCACTAGCGGGAATCCTATACGAGCAGTACTTC
TRBD1,TRBV12-3/TRBV12-4,few,12,TRBJ2-7,CASRQGYDEQYF,TGTGCCAGCAGACAGGGGTATGACGAGCAGTACTTC
.,TRBV11-1,.,15,TRBJ1-1,CASSLEVDRLTEAFF,TGTGCCAGCAGCTTAGAAGTCGACAGACTCACTGAAGCTTTCTTT
TRBD2,TRBV7-3,few,15,TRBJ2-1,CASSQLAGAVDEQFF,TGTGCCAGCAGCCAACTAGCGGGGGCTGTAGATGAGCAGTTCTTC
.,TRBV5-1,.,14,TRBJ2-1,CASSIAGAYNEQFF,TGCGCCAGCAGCATCGCGGGGGCTTACAATGAGCAGTTCTTC
TRBD1,TRBV7-9,.,15,TRBJ1-1,CASSLVGTGGTEAFF,TGTGCCAGCAGCTTAGTTGGGACAGGGGGCACTGAAGCTTTCTTT
TRBD1,TRBV29-1,many,14,TRBJ2-5,CSVVGTDRDETQYF,TGCAGCGTTGTTGGTACAGACAGGGACGAGACCCAGTACTTC
.,TRBV4-2,few,14,TRBJ2-2,CASSPQEGTGELFF,TGTGCCAGCAGCCCCCAGGAAGGAACCGGGGAGCTGTTTTTT
.,TRBV6-2/TRBV6-3,.,13,TRBJ1-2,CASSYSPGHGYTF,TGTGCCAGCAGTTACTCTCCAGGGCATGGCTACACCTTC
.,TRBV7-9,.,13,TRBJ2-1,CASSFFSVNEQFF,TGTGCCAGCAGCTTTTTTTCGGTTAATGAGCAGTTCTTC
.,TRBV19,.,13,TRBJ1-2,CASSTSPGNGYTF,TGTGCCAGTAGTACTTCCCCAGGGAATGGCTACACCTTC
.,TRBV29-1,.,12,TRBJ1-2,CSVELGSYGYTF,TGCAGCGTTGAATTAGGGTCCTATGGCTACACCTTC
.,TRBV5-1,.,11,TRBJ2-1,CASSSSHEQFF,TGCGCCAGCAGTTCGAGTCATGAGCAGTTCTTC
.,TRBV12-3/TRBV12-4,few,12,TRBJ2-3,CASSGGRDTQYF,TGTGCCAGCAGTGGCGGCCGAGATACGCAGTATTTT
TRBD1,TRBV12-3/TRBV12-4,once,14,TRBJ2-3,CASSWDRGTDTQYF,TGTGCCAGCAGTTGGGACAGGGGCACAGATACGCAGTATTTT
.,TRBV4-1,.,14,TRBJ2-7,CASSQGDSTYEQYF,TGCGCCAGCAGCCAAGGTGACTCAACCTACGAGCAGTACTTC
.,TRBV7-9,few,14,TRBJ1-4,CASSWPQGGGKTVF,TGTGCCAGCAGCTGGCCCCAGGGAGGGGGAAAAACTGTTTTT
.,TRBV12-3/TRBV12-4,few,14,TRBJ2-3,CASSLGGAPDTQYF,TGTGCCAGCAGTTTAGGGGGGGCTCCAGATACGCAGTATTTT